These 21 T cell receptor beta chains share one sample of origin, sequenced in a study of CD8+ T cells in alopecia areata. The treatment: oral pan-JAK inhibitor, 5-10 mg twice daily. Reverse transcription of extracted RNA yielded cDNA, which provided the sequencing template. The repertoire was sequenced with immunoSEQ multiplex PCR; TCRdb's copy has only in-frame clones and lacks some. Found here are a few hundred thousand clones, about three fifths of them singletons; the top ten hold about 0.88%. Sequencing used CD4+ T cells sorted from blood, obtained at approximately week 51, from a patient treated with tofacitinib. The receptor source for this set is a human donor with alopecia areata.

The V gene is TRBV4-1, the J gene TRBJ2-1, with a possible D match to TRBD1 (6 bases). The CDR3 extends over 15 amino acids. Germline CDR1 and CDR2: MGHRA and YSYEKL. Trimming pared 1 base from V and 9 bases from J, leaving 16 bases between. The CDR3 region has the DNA TGCGCCAGCAGCCAAGGATTACAGGGCAGGGGTGAGCAGTTCTTC. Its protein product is CASSQGLQGRGEQFF.

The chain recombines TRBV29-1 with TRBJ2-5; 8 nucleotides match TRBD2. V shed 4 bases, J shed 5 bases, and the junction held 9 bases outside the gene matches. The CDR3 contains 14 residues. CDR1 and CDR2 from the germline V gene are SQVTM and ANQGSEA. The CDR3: CSVVRPPGGETQYF. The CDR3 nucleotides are TGCAGCGTTGTTCGGCCCCCGGGGGGGGAGACCCAGTACTTC.

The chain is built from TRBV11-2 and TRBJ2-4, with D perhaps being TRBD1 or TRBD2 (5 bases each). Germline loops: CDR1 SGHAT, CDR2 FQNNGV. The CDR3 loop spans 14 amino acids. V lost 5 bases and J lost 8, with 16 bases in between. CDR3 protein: CASSPRRGDDIQYF. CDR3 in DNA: TGTGCCAGCAGCCCGCGAAGGGGAGACGACATTCAGTACTTC.

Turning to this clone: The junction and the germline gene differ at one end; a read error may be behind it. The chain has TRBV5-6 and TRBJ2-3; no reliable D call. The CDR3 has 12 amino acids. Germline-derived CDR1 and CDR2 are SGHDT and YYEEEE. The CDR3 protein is CAGSRPTDTQYF. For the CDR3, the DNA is TGTGCCGGCAGCCGACCCACAGATACGCAGTATTTT.

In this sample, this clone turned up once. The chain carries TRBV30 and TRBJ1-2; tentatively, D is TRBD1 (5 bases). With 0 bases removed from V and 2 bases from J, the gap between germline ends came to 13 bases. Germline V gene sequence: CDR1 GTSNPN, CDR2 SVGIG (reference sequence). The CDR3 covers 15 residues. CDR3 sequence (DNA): TGTGCCTGGAGTGTAATGGGCACAGGAAACTATGGCTACACCTTC. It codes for CAWSVMGTGNYGYTF.

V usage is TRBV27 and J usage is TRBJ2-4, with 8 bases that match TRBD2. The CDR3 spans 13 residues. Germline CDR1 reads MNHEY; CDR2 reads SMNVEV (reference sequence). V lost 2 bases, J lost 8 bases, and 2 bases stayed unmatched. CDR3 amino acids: CASSLRGGYIQYF. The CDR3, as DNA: TGTGCCAGCAGTTTACGGGGGGGATACATTCAGTACTTC.

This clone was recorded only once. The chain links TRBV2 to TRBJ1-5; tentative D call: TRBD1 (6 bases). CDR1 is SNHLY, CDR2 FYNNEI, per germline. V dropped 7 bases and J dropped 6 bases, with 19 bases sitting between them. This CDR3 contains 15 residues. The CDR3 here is CASTAVQGLVQPQHF. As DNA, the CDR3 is TGTGCCAGCACCGCCGTCCAGGGGCTGGTTCAGCCCCAGCATTTT.

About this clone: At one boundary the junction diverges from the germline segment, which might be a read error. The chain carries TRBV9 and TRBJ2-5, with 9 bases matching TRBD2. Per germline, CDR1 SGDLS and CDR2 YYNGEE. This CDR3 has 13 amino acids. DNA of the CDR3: TGTGCCAGCAGCGTAGCTTGGCGGGGGGGCCTGAACTTC. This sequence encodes CASSVAWRGGLNF. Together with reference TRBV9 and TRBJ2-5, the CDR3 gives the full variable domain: DSGVTQTPKHLITATGQRVTLRCSPRSGDLSVYWYQQSLDQGLQFLIQYYNGEERAKGNILERFSAQQFPDLHSELNLSSLELGDSALYFCASSVAWRGGLNFGPGTRLLVL.

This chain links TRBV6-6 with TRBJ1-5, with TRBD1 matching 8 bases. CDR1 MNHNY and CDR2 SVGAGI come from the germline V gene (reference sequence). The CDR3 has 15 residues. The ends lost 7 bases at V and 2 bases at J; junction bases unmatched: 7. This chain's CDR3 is CASTTQGGGNQPQHF. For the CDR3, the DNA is TGTGCCAGCACCACACAGGGGGGGGGCAATCAGCCCCAGCATTTT.

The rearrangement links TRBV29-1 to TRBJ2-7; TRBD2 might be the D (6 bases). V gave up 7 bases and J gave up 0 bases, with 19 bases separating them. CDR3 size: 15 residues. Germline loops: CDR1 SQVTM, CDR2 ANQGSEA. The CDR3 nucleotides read TGCAGCGCCCTAGGAGGGCTCCAGAGCTCCTACGAGCAGTACTTC. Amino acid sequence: CSALGGLQSSYEQYF.

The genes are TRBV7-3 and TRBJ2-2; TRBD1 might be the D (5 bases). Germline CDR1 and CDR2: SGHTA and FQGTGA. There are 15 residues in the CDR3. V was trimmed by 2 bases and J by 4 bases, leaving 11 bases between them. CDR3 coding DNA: TGTGCCAGCAGCTTAGACCGGCAGGGCACCGGGGAGCTGTTTTTT. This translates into CASSLDRQGTGELFF.

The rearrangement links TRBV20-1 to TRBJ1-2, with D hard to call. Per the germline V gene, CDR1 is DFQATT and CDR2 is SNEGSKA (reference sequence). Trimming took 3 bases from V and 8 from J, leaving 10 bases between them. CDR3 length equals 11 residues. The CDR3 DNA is TGCAGTGCTAGCCCTATCGGGGGCTACACCTTC. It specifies CSASPIGGYTF.

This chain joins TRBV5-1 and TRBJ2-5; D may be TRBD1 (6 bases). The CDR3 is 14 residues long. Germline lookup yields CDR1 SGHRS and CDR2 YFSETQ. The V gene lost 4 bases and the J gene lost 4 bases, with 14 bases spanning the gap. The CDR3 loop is CASSVQGAAETQYF. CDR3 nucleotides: TGCGCCAGCAGCGTACAGGGAGCGGCAGAGACCCAGTACTTC.

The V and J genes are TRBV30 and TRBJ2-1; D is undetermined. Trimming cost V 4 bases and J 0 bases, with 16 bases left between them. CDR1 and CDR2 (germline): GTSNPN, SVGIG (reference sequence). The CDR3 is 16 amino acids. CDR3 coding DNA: TGTGCCTGGAAGTCCTTGGCTCCGAGCTCCTACAATGAGCAGTTCTTC. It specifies CAWKSLAPSSYNEQFF.

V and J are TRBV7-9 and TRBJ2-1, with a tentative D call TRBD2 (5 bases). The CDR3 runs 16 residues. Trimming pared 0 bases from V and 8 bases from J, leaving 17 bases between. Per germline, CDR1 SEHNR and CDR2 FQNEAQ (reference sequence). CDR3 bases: TGTGCCAGCAGCTTAGCGCGGCTAGGAATTAGCGATGAGCAGTTCTTC. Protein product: CASSLARLGISDEQFF.

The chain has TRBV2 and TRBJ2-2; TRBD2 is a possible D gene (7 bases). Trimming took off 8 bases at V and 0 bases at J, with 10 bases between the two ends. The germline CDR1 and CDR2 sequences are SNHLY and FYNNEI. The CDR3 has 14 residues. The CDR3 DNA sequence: TGTGCCAGCTCGGGGGGCGCGAACACCGGGGAGCTGTTTTTT. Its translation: CASSGGANTGELFF.

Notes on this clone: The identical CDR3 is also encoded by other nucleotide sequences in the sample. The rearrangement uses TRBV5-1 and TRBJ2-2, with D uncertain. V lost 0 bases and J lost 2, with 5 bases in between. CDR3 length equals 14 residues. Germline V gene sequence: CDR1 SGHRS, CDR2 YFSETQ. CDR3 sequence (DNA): TGCGCCAGCAGCTTGGCGCTAAACACCGGGGAGCTGTTTTTT. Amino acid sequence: CASSLALNTGELFF.

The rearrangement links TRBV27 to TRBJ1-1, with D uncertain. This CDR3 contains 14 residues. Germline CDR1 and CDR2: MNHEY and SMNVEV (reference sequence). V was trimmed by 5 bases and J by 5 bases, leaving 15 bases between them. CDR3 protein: CASSPEWEGTEAFF. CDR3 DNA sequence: TGTGCCAGCAGTCCCGAGTGGGAGGGTACTGAAGCTTTCTTT.

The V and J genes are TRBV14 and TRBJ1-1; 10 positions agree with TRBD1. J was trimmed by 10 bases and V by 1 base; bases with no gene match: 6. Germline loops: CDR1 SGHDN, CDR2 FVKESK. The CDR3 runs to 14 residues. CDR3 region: CASSQGDRGPAAFF. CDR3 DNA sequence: TGTGCCAGCAGCCAAGGCGACAGGGGGCCGGCAGCTTTCTTT.

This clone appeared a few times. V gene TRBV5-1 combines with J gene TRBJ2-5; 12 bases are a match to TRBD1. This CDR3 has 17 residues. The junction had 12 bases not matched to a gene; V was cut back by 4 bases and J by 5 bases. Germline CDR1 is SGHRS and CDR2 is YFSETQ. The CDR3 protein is CASSAAGTGGRGETQYF. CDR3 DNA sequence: TGCGCCAGCAGCGCGGCCGGGACAGGGGGCCGTGGGGAGACCCAGTACTTC.

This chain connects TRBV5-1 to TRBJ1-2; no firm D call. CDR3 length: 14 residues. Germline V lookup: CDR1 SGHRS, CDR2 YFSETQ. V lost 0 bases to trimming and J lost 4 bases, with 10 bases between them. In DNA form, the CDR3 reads TGCGCCAGCAGCTTGGCCTCCAGTCTCTATGGCTACACCTTC. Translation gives CASSLASSLYGYTF.